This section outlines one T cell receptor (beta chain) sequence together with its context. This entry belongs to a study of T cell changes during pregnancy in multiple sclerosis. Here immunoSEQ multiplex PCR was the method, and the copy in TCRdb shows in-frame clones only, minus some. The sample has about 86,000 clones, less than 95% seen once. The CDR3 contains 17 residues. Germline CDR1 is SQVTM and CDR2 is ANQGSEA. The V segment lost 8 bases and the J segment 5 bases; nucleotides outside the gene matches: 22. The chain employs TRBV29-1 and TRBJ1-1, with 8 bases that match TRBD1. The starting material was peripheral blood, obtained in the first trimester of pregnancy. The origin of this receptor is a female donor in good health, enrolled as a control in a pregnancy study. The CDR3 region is CSIVGAGVDRGKTEAFF. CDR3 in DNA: TGCAGCATTGTGGGGGCGGGGGTAGACAGGGGCAAGACTGAAGCTTTCTTT.